The T cell receptor (beta chain) described here comes from a study of graft-versus-host responses after intestinal transplantation (dated by TCRdb to about 2021). Concerning the study at large: The transplants that recipients received were multivisceral, liver-intestinal, or isolated intestinal. All recipients received anti-thymocyte globulin induction followed by maintenance tacrolimus and steroids for around 3 years. Bulk TCR-beta CDR3 sequencing was used to track graft-versus-host and host-versus-graft alloreactive T cell clones in the graft, circulation and bone marrow after intestinal transplantation. To identify alloreactive clones, pre-transplant mixed lymphocyte reaction products were sequenced and then compared with unstimulated pre-transplant donor and recipient T cells. A cohort of fewer than 25 intestinal transplant recipients, including one retransplant, was enrolled, and 3 patients lacking pretransplant specimens were excluded. Donor T cell macrochimerism was defined as a peak of at least 4% donor T cells among recipient peripheral blood mononuclear cells. Rather than going through the commercial service, samples from a few later patients were sequenced in-house on an Illumina MiSeq and processed with MiXCR. Study-wide findings and limitations: High GvH to HvG T cell clonal ratios were observed in the allografts of patients with donor T cell macrochimerism. GvH clones turned up in recipient bone marrow, with some appearing earlier in ileal mucosa or blood, a pattern consistent with an intestinal mucosal origin. The relatively low number and heterogeneity of intestinal transplant patients limited the conclusions. Early after transplant, peak levels of circulating GvH clones were associated with declines in HvG clones.

Here V drops 0 bases and J drops 0 bases, and the junction holds 9 bases not matched to any gene. Reading from cysteine to phenylalanine, the CDR3 counts 18 amino acids. Kept here is only the CDR3 DNA, which spans 54 bases and is read in frame from base 1. Looking up the germline V gene yields CDR1 MGHRA and CDR2 YSYEKL. Library generation was performed with the immunoSEQ multiplex PCR assay. For most patients, genomic DNA was isolated using the Qiagen DNeasy Blood and Tissue Kit and was shipped frozen to Adaptive Biotechnologies for TCR sequencing. High-throughput TCR-beta CDR3 sequencing of genomic DNA from most patients was performed by Adaptive Biotechnologies. On the study's bioinformatics: TCR sequencing data for roughly 17 patients were retrieved from Adaptive's ImmunoSEQ software; three other patients were processed with MiXCR and VDJtools. To correct CD4 versus CD8 sorting errors, sequences present in both subsets at a frequency ratio below 5:1 were removed. CDR3 nucleotide sequences shared by donor and recipient were removed because the origin of these sequences could not be assigned. Alloreactive clones required at least 2-fold expansion over unstimulated cells and minimum CFSE-low frequency of 0.002% (template counts) or 0.001% (read counts). Clones detected in sequenced pre-transplant spleen, lymph node, or MLR CFSE-low populations of the donor or recipient were defined as mappable. The cumulative frequency of alloreactive clones was calculated as a percentage of all sequences, weighted by copy number. TCRdb took over this immuneACCESS table, retaining in-frame rearrangements with V and J assigned. Such tables are incomplete; in checked studies, under half of the missing clones stem from an unresolved V gene, and the remainder is unexplained. For V, J and clone size, that table is used; D and trimming come from the DNA. The sample table lists about 85,000 clones, about four fifths of them with a count of one. The ten most abundant clones make up approximately 18% of the sample.

Per the publication, the time point label means: cells obtained before transplantation from donor or recipient. CD3+CD4+ and CD3+CD8+ populations were FACS-sorted from unstimulated pre-transplant donor and recipient cells taken from spleen or lymph nodes. A remark on this clone: No antigen is known for it. No qualities accompany the bases; no much larger clone lies one base away.

This TCR was recovered from a human donor who received an intestinal transplant. Sequencing was performed on unstimulated CD8+ T cells sorted from spleen or lymph node cells, taken before intestinal transplant. This receptor chain uses TRBV4-1 and TRBJ1-2; TRBD1 fits 8 bases in the junction. The base sequence is TGCGCCAGCAGCCAAGACTCCTCGTACAGGGGGTCTAACTATGGCTACACCTTC. Its translation reads: CASSQDSSYRGSNYGYTF.